This T cell receptor (beta chain) was documented in a study of cytomegalovirus exposure and HLA in healthy donors. Broader study findings: Association of a missense DCLRE1C variant with TCR beta V- and J-gene trimming was reported in a later analysis. Cytomegalovirus-associated status was assigned to about 160 TCR beta chains.

A multiplex PCR was run with 60 Vbeta primers and 13 Jbeta primers. The repertoire was sequenced with immunoSEQ multiplex PCR; TCRdb's copy has only in-frame clones and lacks some. The data show about 140,000 clones, roughly 75% seen once. The CDR3 spans 16 residues. V lost 0 bases and J 4 bases, leaving 13 bases between the germline ends. Germline CDR1 reads MNHEY; CDR2 reads SVGAGI. For this clone: What it binds is unknown.

The V gene is TRBV6-5, the J gene TRBJ1-3; possibly TRBD1 for D (6 bases). Sequenced input: PBMCs. The receptor was derived from a man aged 35 to 55 in good health and CMV-seronegative. CDR3 amino acids: CASSYSSPGDGNTIYF. The CDR3 region has the DNA TGTGCCAGCAGTTACTCAAGTCCAGGGGACGGAAACACCATATATTTT.